This T cell receptor beta chain was found in a study of OX40 agonist ivuxolimab in advanced cancers. About the research overall: Under the entry rules, prior anti-PD-1, anti-PD-L1 or anti-CTLA-4 therapy was allowed, and about 40% had some.

At baseline, cycle 4 day 1, and cycle 7 day 1, blood was sampled. Study-wide findings and caveats: A proportion of nonresponders additionally exhibited low normalized T-cell clonal expansion. At doses 0.1 to 3.0 mg/kg, CD4+ and CD8+ clones expanded.

Clones were read by immunoSEQ multiplex PCR, and TCRdb kept only the in-frame ones, dropping some. The data contain approximately 82,000 clones, over 65% of them singletons. On this clone: Its specificity is unknown.

After removal of 4 bases from V and 7 bases from J, the junction contained 16 bases not matched to a gene. The CDR3 has 16 amino acids. Germline CDR1 is SGHRS and CDR2 is YFSETQ. The sample here was CD4+ or CD8+ T cells sorted from blood, taken in a trial of the OX40 agonist ivuxolimab. The receptor's source is an adult with an advanced solid tumor such as melanoma, head and neck, liver or kidney cancer. V is TRBV5-1 and J is TRBJ1-1; the match to TRBD1 covers 7 bases. The CDR3 nucleotides read TGCGCCAGCAGCCATAACCGGGACAGCGGGAACCTTGAAGCTTTCTTT. This sequence encodes CASSHNRDSGNLEAFF.